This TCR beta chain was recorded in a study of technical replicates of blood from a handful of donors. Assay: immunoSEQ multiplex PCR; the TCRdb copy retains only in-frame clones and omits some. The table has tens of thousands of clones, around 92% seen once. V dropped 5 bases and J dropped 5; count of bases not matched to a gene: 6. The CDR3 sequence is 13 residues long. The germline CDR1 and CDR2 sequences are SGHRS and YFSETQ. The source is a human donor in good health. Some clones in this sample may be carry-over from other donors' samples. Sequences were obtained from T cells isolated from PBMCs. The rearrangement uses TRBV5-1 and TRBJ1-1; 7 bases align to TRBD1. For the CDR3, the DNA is TGCGCCAGCAGACAGGGGTTGGGGACTGAAGCTTTCTTT. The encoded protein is CASRQGLGTEAFF. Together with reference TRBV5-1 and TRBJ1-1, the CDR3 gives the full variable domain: KAGVTQTPRYLIKTRGQQVTLSCSPISGHRSVSWYQQTPGQGLQFLFEYFSETQRNKGNFPGRFSGRQFSNSRSEMNVSTLELGDSALYLCASRQGLGTEAFFGQGTRLTVV.